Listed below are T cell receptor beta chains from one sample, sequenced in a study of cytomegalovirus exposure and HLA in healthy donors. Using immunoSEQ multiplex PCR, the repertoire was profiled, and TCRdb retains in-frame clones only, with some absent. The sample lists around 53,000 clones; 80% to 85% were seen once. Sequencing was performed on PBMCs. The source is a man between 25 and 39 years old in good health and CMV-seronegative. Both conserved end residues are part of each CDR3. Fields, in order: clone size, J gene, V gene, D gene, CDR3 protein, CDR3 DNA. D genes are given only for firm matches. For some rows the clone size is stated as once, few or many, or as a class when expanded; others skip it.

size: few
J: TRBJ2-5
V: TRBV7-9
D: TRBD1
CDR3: CASSLAQGGKNRGRETQYF
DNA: TGTGCCAGCAGCTTAGCTCAGGGGGGCAAGAACAGGGGGCGAGAGACCCAGTACTTC

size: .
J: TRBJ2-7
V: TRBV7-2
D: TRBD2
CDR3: CASSLEFLAGQVYF
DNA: TGTGCCAGCAGCTTAGAATTCCTAGCGGGCCAGGTTTACTTC

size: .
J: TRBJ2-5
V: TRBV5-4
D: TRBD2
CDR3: CASSPGLNQETQYF
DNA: TGTGCCAGCAGCCCGGGACTAAACCAAGAGACCCAGTACTTC

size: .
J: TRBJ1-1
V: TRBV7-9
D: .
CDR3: CASSFGTLNTEAFF
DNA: TGTGCCAGCAGCTTTGGGACACTTAACACTGAAGCTTTCTTT

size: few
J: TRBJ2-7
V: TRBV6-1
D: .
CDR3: CASSGRLVGYYEQYF
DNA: TGTGCCAGCAGTGGTAGACTAGTTGGTTACTACGAGCAGTACTTC

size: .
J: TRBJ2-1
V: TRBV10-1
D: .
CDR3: CASSAPGQGYNEQFF
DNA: TGCGCCAGCAGTGCTCCGGGACAAGGATACAATGAGCAGTTCTTC

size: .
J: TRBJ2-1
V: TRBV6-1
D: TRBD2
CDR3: CASTVTSGSTGEQFF
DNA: TGTGCCAGCACAGTGACTAGCGGGAGTACGGGTGAGCAGTTCTTC

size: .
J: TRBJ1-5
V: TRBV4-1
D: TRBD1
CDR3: CASSQESQQGGGQPQHF
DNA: TGCGCCAGCAGCCAAGAGTCACAACAGGGGGGAGGTCAGCCCCAGCATTTT

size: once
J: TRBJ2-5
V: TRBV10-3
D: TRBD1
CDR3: CAIGQGAGETQYF
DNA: TGTGCCATCGGACAGGGGGCCGGTGAGACCCAGTACTTC

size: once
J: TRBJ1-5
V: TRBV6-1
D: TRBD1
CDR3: CASSGQANQPQHF
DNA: TGTGCCAGCTCAGGACAGGCAAATCAGCCCCAGCATTTT

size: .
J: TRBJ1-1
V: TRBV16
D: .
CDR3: CASSQRHFVTGFPLNTEAFF
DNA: TGTGCCAGCAGCCAACGCCACTTTGTAACAGGTTTTCCCTTAAACACTGAAGCTTTCTTT

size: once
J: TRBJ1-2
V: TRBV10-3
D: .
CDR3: CAISNAGLLDYGYTF
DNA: TGTGCCATCAGTAACGCGGGGCTACTAGACTATGGCTACACCTTC

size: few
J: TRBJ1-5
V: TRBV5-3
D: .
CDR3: CARSLGGNQPQHF
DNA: TGTGCCAGAAGCTTGGGAGGGAATCAGCCCCAGCATTTT

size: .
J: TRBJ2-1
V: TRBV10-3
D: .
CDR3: CAIRSSETEQFF
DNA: TGTGCCATCAGATCTAGCGAAACTGAGCAGTTCTTC

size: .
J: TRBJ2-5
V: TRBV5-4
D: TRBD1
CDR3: CASSLQGAGETQYF
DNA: TGTGCCAGCAGCTTACAGGGGGCCGGAGAGACCCAGTACTTC

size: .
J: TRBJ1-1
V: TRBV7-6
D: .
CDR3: CASSSAGGTEAFF
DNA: TGTGCCAGCAGCTCGGCGGGGGGGACTGAAGCTTTCTTT

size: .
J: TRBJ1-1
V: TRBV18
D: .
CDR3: CASSPRGGATEAFF
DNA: TGTGCCAGCTCACCAAGGGGAGGGGCCACTGAAGCTTTCTTT

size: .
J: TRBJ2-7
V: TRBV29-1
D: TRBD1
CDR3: CSVGAGRGLEQYF
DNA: TGCAGCGTTGGTGCCGGCAGGGGGTTAGAGCAGTACTTC

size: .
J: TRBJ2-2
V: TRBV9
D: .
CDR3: CASSVVETVTGELFF
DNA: TGTGCCAGCAGCGTAGTGGAGACAGTCACCGGGGAGCTGTTTTTT

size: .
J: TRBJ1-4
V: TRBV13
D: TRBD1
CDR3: CASSYRRTDRVQEKLFF
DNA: TGTGCCAGCAGCTACCGGCGGACCGACAGGGTTCAGGAAAAACTGTTTTTT

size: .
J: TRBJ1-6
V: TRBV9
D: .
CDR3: CASSGPGDSYNSPLHF
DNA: TGTGCCAGCAGCGGACCCGGGGACTCCTATAATTCACCCCTCCACTTT

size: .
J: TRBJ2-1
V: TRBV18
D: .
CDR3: CASSPPGLDLDILEQFF
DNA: TGTGCCAGCTCACCCCCCGGGTTGGATCTCGATATACTAGAGCAGTTCTTC

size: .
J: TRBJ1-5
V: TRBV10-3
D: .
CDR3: CAMGTRFTDSLNQPQHF
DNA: TGTGCCATGGGAACTCGTTTCACGGACTCCCTAAATCAGCCCCAGCATTTT

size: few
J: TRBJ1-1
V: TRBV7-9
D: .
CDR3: CASSLALGGGNTEAFF
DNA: TGTGCCAGCAGCTTAGCGCTTGGGGGCGGGAACACTGAAGCTTTCTTT

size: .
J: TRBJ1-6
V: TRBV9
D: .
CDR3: CASSSRPQVSYNSPLHF
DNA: TGTGCCAGCAGCTCACGTCCACAGGTCTCCTATAATTCACCCCTCCACTTT

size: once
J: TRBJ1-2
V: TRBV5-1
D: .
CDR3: CASSGSGAGYGYTF
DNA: TGCGCCAGCAGCGGATCAGGGGCCGGGTATGGCTACACCTTC

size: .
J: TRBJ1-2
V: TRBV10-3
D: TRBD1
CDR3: CAISDREGYGYTF
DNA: TGTGCCATCAGCGACAGGGAAGGCTATGGCTACACCTTC

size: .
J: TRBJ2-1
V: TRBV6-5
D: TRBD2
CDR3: CASSYQGGEWANEQFF
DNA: TGTGCCAGCAGTTACCAGGGAGGGGAGTGGGCAAATGAGCAGTTCTTC

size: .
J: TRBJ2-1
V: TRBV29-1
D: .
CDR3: CSVLRTYNEQFF
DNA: TGCAGCGTTTTAAGAACTTACAATGAGCAGTTCTTC

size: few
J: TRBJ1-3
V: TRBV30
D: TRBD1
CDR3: CAWSFPGTVSGNTIYF
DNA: TGTGCCTGGAGCTTTCCGGGGACAGTCTCTGGAAACACCATATATTTT

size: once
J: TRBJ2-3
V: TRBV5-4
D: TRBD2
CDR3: CASSLVLAGDTDTQYF
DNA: TGTGCCAGCAGCTTGGTGCTAGCGGGAGATACAGATACGCAGTATTTT